A selection of T cell receptor beta chains follows, all from one sample in a study of T cells in localized non-small cell lung cancer. Profiling relied on immunoSEQ multiplex PCR, and the TCRdb table lists in-frame clones only, not all of them. The sample holds around 130,000 clones, about 89% seen once. The sequencing here drew on peripheral blood, taken before any cancer treatment. The receptors derive from a female donor over 55 with stage I lung adenocarcinoma. The CDR3 runs from the conserved cysteine through the conserved F or W. The D gene is left open where the match is weak. Clone size is stated in some rows and not others, as once, few, many or a class when expanded.

j_gene,v_gene,abundance,d_gene,CDR3nt,CDR3aa
TRBJ2-1,TRBV28,.,.,TGTGCCAGCAGTCAAGACAGCCAGGATGAGCAGTTCTTC,CASSQDSQDEQFF
TRBJ2-3,TRBV9,.,TRBD2,TGTGCCAGCAGCGTAATACGGGGGGGCACAGATACGCAGTATTTT,CASSVIRGGTDTQYF
TRBJ2-1,TRBV14,.,.,TGTGCCAGCAGCGAGAAGGTTGGAGGGTATCAGAGCAATGAGCAGTTCTTC,CASSEKVGGYQSNEQFF
TRBJ1-2,TRBV2,.,TRBD1,TGTGCCAGCGGGGAGGGGGCCGAATATGGCTACACCTTC,CASGEGAEYGYTF
TRBJ2-1,TRBV18,.,.,TGTGCCAGCTCAGCGAGAGCCGGGAGCAATGAGCAGTTCTTC,CASSARAGSNEQFF
TRBJ2-7,TRBV9,.,.,TGTGCCAGCAGCGCCTCTAGCGATTTCTCCTACGAGCAGTACTTC,CASSASSDFSYEQYF
TRBJ1-1,TRBV28,.,.,TGTGCCAGCAGTTTTTTTGGAGCAGCCGTTCCGGCTTTCTTT,CASSFFGAAVPAFF
TRBJ2-5,TRBV5-6,once,TRBD1,TGTGCCAGCAGCAGGGGACAGATGTACCAAGAGACCCAGTACTTC,CASSRGQMYQETQYF
TRBJ1-2,TRBV2,.,.,TGTGCCAGCCAGGAGTCCCATTATGGCTACACCTTC,CASQESHYGYTF
TRBJ1-1,TRBV6-1,.,TRBD1,TGTGCCAGCAGTGAAAACAGGGGGACGACTGAAGCTTTCTTT,CASSENRGTTEAFF
TRBJ2-3,TRBV7-2,.,.,TGTGCCAACGCACCGCGGGGTGCCACAGATACGCAGTATTTT,CANAPRGATDTQYF
TRBJ2-1,TRBV6-5,.,.,TGTGCCAGCAGTTACGGCTACAACAATGAGCAGTTCTTC,CASSYGYNNEQFF
TRBJ2-5,TRBV28,.,TRBD1,TGTGCCAGCACCCGAACAGGGGTAGAGACCCAGTACTTC,CASTRTGVETQYF
TRBJ1-4,TRBV15,.,.,TGTGCCACCAGCACCTCCCCACTTCGCGGTGAAAAACTGTTTTTT,CATSTSPLRGEKLFF
TRBJ2-3,TRBV5-1,.,TRBD2,TGCGCCAGCAGCCCGACCCTAGCGGGAATAAGCACAGATACGCAGTATTTT,CASSPTLAGISTDTQYF
TRBJ1-2,TRBV5-1,.,.,TGCGCCAGCAGCTTGGGAGGCACCCAGGGGGGCTACACCTTC,CASSLGGTQGGYTF
TRBJ2-3,TRBV29-1,.,TRBD1,TGCAGCGTTGAACCCGGGGACAGGGTTATTGCAGATACGCAGTATTTT,CSVEPGDRVIADTQYF
TRBJ2-5,TRBV11-2,once,TRBD2,TGTGCCAGCAGCTCAGAGACTAGCGGGAGGCGGCGTGAGACCCAGTACTTC,CASSSETSGRRRETQYF
TRBJ1-1,TRBV2,.,.,TGTGCCAGCAGTTCAGGGGAGAACACTGAAGCTTTCTTT,CASSSGENTEAFF
TRBJ2-7,TRBV6-5,.,.,TGTGCCAGCAGTTACTCGACGACATCTTCCGAGCAGTACTTC,CASSYSTTSSEQYF
TRBJ2-1,TRBV29-1,.,TRBD2,TGCAGCGTGGGGACTAGCGGGATATCTGAGCAGTTCTTC,CSVGTSGISEQFF
TRBJ2-6,TRBV28,.,TRBD1,TGTGCCAGCAGTTGGGACAGCTCTGGGGCCAACGTCCTGACTTTC,CASSWDSSGANVLTF
TRBJ2-3,TRBV11-2,.,.,TGTGCCAGCAGCTTAAGGCAGGGTACGCAGTATTTT,CASSLRQGTQYF
TRBJ2-1,TRBV7-7,.,TRBD2,TGTGCTAGCAGCCCCGGTAGGCGGGAGGGCGGATATGAGCAGTTCTTC,CASSPGRREGGYEQFF
TRBJ2-7,TRBV28,.,.,TGTGCCAGCAGTTCTCACGAGCAGTACTTC,CASSSHEQYF
TRBJ2-2,TRBV29-1,.,.,TGCAGCGCCCCTGTGAAGGGGGAGCTGTTTTTT,CSAPVKGELFF
TRBJ1-4,TRBV15,.,.,TGTGCCACCGGGGGTCGGACTAATGAAAAACTGTTTTTT,CATGGRTNEKLFF
TRBJ2-3,TRBV7-5,once,.,TGTGCCAGAAGCTCCGGGACTAGCGGATTCCCGGTCTGGGTGGATACGCAGTATTTT,CARSSGTSGFPVWVDTQYF
TRBJ1-1,TRBV18,.,.,TGTGCCAGCTCACCATCGGGAGGCTCGGCGTGGACTGAAGCTTTCTTT,CASSPSGGSAWTEAFF
TRBJ2-1,TRBV2,.,.,TGTGCCAGCAGCCGGGAGTCGTCCTACAATGAGCAGTTCTTC,CASSRESSYNEQFF
TRBJ1-3,TRBV18,.,.,TGTGCCAGCACTTACGTCGGGGGTCTGTCTGGAAACACCATATATTTT,CASTYVGGLSGNTIYF
TRBJ2-7,TRBV9,once,.,TGTGCCAGCAGCGTAGATGGGAGCACCTACGAGCAGTACTTC,CASSVDGSTYEQYF
TRBJ2-1,TRBV5-4,.,.,TGTGCCAGCAGCAGCTCCGTGGGTAATGAGCAGTTCTTC,CASSSSVGNEQFF
TRBJ2-1,TRBV9,.,TRBD2,TGTGCCAGCGCTAGCGGGGTGTTTGGGTACAATGAGCAGTTCTTC,CASASGVFGYNEQFF
TRBJ2-5,TRBV7-8,.,.,TGTGCCAGCAGCTGGCGGGGATCGGGTCGGAGACAAGAGACCCAGTACTTC,CASSWRGSGRRQETQYF